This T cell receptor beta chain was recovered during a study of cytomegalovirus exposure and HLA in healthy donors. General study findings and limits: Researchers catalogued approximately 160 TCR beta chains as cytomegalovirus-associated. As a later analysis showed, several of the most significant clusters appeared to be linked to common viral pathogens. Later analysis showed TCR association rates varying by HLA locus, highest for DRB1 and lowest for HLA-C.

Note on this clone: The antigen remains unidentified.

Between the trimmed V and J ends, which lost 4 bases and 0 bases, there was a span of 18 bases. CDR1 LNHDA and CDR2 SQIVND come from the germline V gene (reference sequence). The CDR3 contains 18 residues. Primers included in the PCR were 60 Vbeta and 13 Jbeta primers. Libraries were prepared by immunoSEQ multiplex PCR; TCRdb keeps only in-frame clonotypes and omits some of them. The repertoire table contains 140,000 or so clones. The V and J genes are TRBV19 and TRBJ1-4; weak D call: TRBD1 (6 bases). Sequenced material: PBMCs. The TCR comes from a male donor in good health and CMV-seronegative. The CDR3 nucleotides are TGTGCCAGTAGTACACCGGGACATTTGTATGCAACTAATGAAAAACTGTTTTTT. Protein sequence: CASSTPGHLYATNEKLFF.